Listed below are T cell receptor beta chains from one sample, sequenced in a study of blood T cell repertoires in COVID-19. The table came from immunoSEQ multiplex PCR; TCRdb's copy has only in-frame clones and leaves some out. Counted here are a few hundred thousand clones, about 87% occurring once; the ten biggest clones make up 2.5% to 3.5%. The material sequenced was PBMCs or T cells enriched from blood (not recorded which). Receptors originate from a woman between 35 and 50 years old who had been exposed to COVID-19. CDR3s include the opening cysteine and the closing phenylalanine or tryptophan. D genes are given only for firm matches. Size values are once, few and many counts, or a class for expanded clones, and some rows have none.

j_gene | d_gene | abundance | v_gene | CDR3aa | CDR3nt
TRBJ1-1 | TRBD1 | - | TRBV9 | CASSAGQVNTEAFF | TGTGCCAGCAGCGCCGGACAGGTAAACACTGAAGCTTTCTTT
TRBJ2-7 | TRBD1 | once | TRBV10-1 | CASSEGQGYEQYF | TGCGCCAGCAGCGAGGGACAGGGATACGAGCAGTACTTC
TRBJ1-6 | - | - | TRBV30 | CAWSVSSYNSPLHF | TGTGCCTGGAGTGTTAGCTCCTATAATTCACCCCTCCACTTT
TRBJ2-7 | - | - | TRBV11-2 | CASSRSRVNEQYF | TGTGCCAGCAGCCGATCGCGGGTCAACGAGCAGTACTTC
TRBJ2-1 | - | - | TRBV4-3 | CASSQEFAGAGNEQFF | TGCGCCAGCAGCCAAGAGTTTGCGGGGGCTGGGAATGAGCAGTTCTTC
TRBJ1-1 | TRBD1 | - | TRBV7-3 | CASSRDRIGVTEAFF | TGTGCCAGCAGCAGGGACAGGATCGGGGTTACTGAAGCTTTCTTT
TRBJ1-4 | TRBD1 | - | TRBV6-5 | CASSYSTGGAGEKLFF | TGTGCCAGCAGTTACTCGACAGGGGGCGCGGGGGAAAAACTGTTTTTT
TRBJ2-7 | TRBD1 | - | TRBV18 | CASSGIDRASYEQYF | TGTGCCAGCTCAGGGATTGACAGGGCCTCCTACGAGCAGTACTTC
TRBJ2-3 | TRBD2 | - | TRBV24-1 | CATSDFRAGERDTQYF | TGTGCCACCAGTGATTTCCGAGCGGGAGAGAGAGATACGCAGTATTTT
TRBJ1-2 | TRBD1 | - | TRBV5-1 | CASSFGQGNYGYTF | TGCGCCAGCAGCTTCGGACAGGGGAACTATGGCTACACCTTC
TRBJ2-7 | TRBD2 | - | TRBV12-3/TRBV12-4 | CASRWSGEGEQYF | TGTGCCAGCCGATGGAGCGGGGAGGGCGAGCAGTACTTC
TRBJ1-5 | TRBD1 | - | TRBV6-5 | CASRGGQGSNQPQHF | TGTGCCAGCAGGGGAGGACAGGGTAGCAATCAGCCCCAGCATTTT
TRBJ1-5 | - | - | TRBV19 | CASSIDREGRGSNQPQHF | TGTGCCAGTAGTATAGATCGGGAGGGTCGGGGAAGCAATCAGCCCCAGCATTTT
TRBJ2-3 | - | - | TRBV11-3 | CASSPSTDTQYF | TGTGCCAGCAGCCCTAGCACAGATACGCAGTATTTT
TRBJ1-4 | - | - | TRBV12-3/TRBV12-4 | CASTPTTGEKLFF | TGTGCCAGCACCCCTACCACGGGTGAAAAACTGTTTTTT
TRBJ2-1 | TRBD2 | - | TRBV3-1/TRBV3-2 | CASSQLAGGVNEQFF | TGTGCCAGCAGCCAACTAGCGGGAGGTGTGAATGAGCAGTTCTTC
TRBJ2-3 | TRBD1 | few | TRBV27 | CASANTGTGPFDTQYF | TGTGCCAGCGCCAATACCGGGACAGGGCCTTTTGATACGCAGTATTTT
TRBJ1-5 | - | - | TRBV21-1 | CASSKDRRGINQPQHF | TGTGCCAGCAGCAAAGATCGTCGCGGAATCAATCAGCCCCAGCATTTT
TRBJ2-3 | TRBD1 | - | TRBV11-2 | CASSLVQGSYTDTQYF | TGTGCCAGCAGCTTAGTACAGGGGTCTTACACAGATACGCAGTATTTT
TRBJ1-1 | - | - | TRBV18 | CASSPRAGQNTEAFF | TGTGCCAGCTCACCACGAGCAGGGCAGAACACTGAAGCTTTCTTT
TRBJ2-7 | TRBD1 | - | TRBV18 | CASSISRAGGPEQYF | TGTGCCAGCTCCATATCCCGGGCAGGGGGCCCTGAGCAGTACTTC
TRBJ1-1 | - | - | TRBV21-1 | CASSRATEAFF | TGTGCCAGCAGCAGGGCCACTGAAGCTTTCTTT
TRBJ1-1 | TRBD1 | - | TRBV7-3 | CASSPEQGAEAFF | TGTGCCAGCAGCCCTGAACAGGGGGCTGAAGCTTTCTTT
TRBJ2-4 | - | - | TRBV19 | CASRAYGSDLAKNIQYF | TGTGCCAGTAGAGCATACGGTTCAGACTTAGCCAAAAACATTCAGTACTTC
TRBJ1-1 | - | - | TRBV10-3 | CAIRSGAMNTEAFF | TGTGCCATCAGATCAGGCGCCATGAACACTGAAGCTTTCTTT
TRBJ2-3 | - | - | TRBV4-2 | CASSQQEKDTQYF | TGTGCCAGCAGCCAACAGGAAAAAGATACGCAGTATTTT
TRBJ2-4 | TRBD2 | - | TRBV5-4 | CASSLVGGGGGNIQYF | TGTGCCAGCAGCTTGGTGGGCGGGGGGGGCGGAAACATTCAGTACTTC
TRBJ1-1 | - | - | TRBV6-2/TRBV6-3 | CASSYTGTEAFF | TGTGCCAGCAGTTACACCGGCACTGAAGCTTTCTTT
TRBJ2-7 | - | once | TRBV2 | CASSAGQRAYEQYF | TGTGCCAGCAGTGCTGGGCAGAGGGCCTACGAGCAGTACTTC
TRBJ2-1 | TRBD2 | - | TRBV29-1 | CSVLNIAGATKQRDEQFF | TGCAGCGTTTTAAATATAGCGGGAGCAACGAAACAAAGGGATGAGCAGTTCTTC
TRBJ2-1 | TRBD2 | many | TRBV7-6 | CASSYAGGMNEQFF | TGTGCCAGCAGCTACGCGGGAGGAATGAATGAGCAGTTCTTC
TRBJ2-6 | - | few | TRBV19 | CASSNQGTGANVLTF | TGTGCCAGTAGTAATCAGGGGACTGGGGCCAACGTCCTGACTTTC
TRBJ2-7 | TRBD1 | - | TRBV4-1 | CASSQAGTGFYEQYF | TGCGCCAGCAGCCAAGCAGGGACAGGGTTCTACGAGCAGTACTTC
TRBJ2-4 | TRBD1 | - | TRBV15 | CATSRERGRENIQYF | TGTGCCACCAGCAGAGAAAGGGGGCGCGAAAACATTCAGTACTTC
TRBJ2-2 | TRBD2 | - | TRBV4-3 | CASSQAAGGTGELFF | TGCGCCAGCAGCCAAGCCGCGGGGGGCACCGGGGAGCTGTTTTTT
TRBJ1-2 | TRBD1 | - | TRBV5-1 | CASSPPAGTEYGYTF | TGTGCCAGCAGCCCTCCCGCCGGGACAGAGTATGGCTACACCTTC
TRBJ2-7 | TRBD1 | - | TRBV7-9 | CASSSGTGEQGEQYF | TGTGCCAGCAGCTCCGGGACAGGGGAACAGGGCGAGCAGTACTTC
TRBJ1-4 | TRBD1 | - | TRBV10-1 | CASRPGQTDEKLFF | TGCGCCAGCAGACCGGGACAGACAGATGAAAAACTGTTTTTT
TRBJ1-1 | - | - | TRBV2 | CASRKREMNTEAFF | TGTGCCAGCAGGAAAAGGGAGATGAACACTGAAGCTTTCTTT
TRBJ1-1 | - | - | TRBV7-9 | CASSLDPGGGRFF | TGTGCCAGCAGCTTAGATCCCGGCGGGGGACGTTTCTTT
TRBJ1-3 | - | - | TRBV7-2 | CASSLRSSGNTIYF | TGTGCCAGCAGCTTACGTAGCTCTGGAAACACCATATATTTT
TRBJ1-5 | TRBD1 | - | TRBV27 | CASSFRGPGYQPQHF | TGTGCCAGCAGTTTCAGGGGGCCGGGGTATCAGCCCCAGCATTTT
TRBJ1-2 | - | - | TRBV15 | CATSTGADALDPRGNYGYTF | TGTGCCACCAGTACTGGCGCGGACGCTTTAGACCCGAGGGGGAACTATGGCTACACCTTC